Listed here are 16 T cell receptor beta chains from one sample, sequenced in a study of graft-versus-host responses after intestinal transplantation (TCRdb year 2021). To isolate intraepithelial and lamina propria lymphocytes from graft specimens, dithiothreitol, EDTA incubations and collagenase D digestion were used. Libraries came from the immunoSEQ multiplex PCR assay. In its TCRdb copy, this immuneACCESS table keeps in-frame sequences only and misses some clones. Where compared with another copy, unresolved V genes explain less than half of these, and the others have no known cause. Here the sample has 40,000 or so clones; roughly nine tenths occur a single time. The top ten clones comprise roughly 17% of the sample. Sequenced here: ileum tissue, sampled around 190 days after intestinal transplant. These receptors came from a human patient who received an intestinal transplant, so some T cells may come from the graft donor.

This clone was counted once. CDR3 amino acids: CASSLGLIYNEQFF. The CDR3 DNA sequence: TGTGCCAGCAGCTTGGGACTAATATACAATGAGCAGTTCTTC. The V and J genes are TRBV5-4 and TRBJ2-1; TRBD2 might be the D (5 bases). Trimming shortened V by 0 bases and J by 4 bases, and 8 bases separated the two germline ends. Germline CDR1 reads SGHNT; CDR2 reads YYREEE (reference sequence). CDR3 size: 14 residues. The whole variable domain, filled in from reference TRBV5-4 and TRBJ2-1, reads ETGVTQSPTHLIKTRGQQVTLRCSSQSGHNTVSWYQQALGQGPQFIFQYYREEENGRGNFPPRFSGLQFPNYSSELNVNALELDDSALYLCASSLGLIYNEQFFGPGTRLTVL.

This chain connects TRBV5-4 to TRBJ2-5, with D possibly being TRBD1 or TRBD2 (5 bases each). CDR3 length: 17 amino acids. Germline V gene data show CDR1 as SGHNT and CDR2 as YYREEE (reference sequence). V was shortened by 1 base and J by 7 bases, with 23 bases between the two germline ends. The CDR3 region is CASSLTVGDGAHVTQYF. Written as DNA, the CDR3 is TGTGCCAGCAGCTTGACGGTTGGGGACGGGGCGCATGTGACCCAGTACTTC. The full variable domain, rest sourced from reference TRBV5-4 and TRBJ2-5, is ETGVTQSPTHLIKTRGQQVTLRCSSQSGHNTVSWYQQALGQGPQFIFQYYREEENGRGNFPPRFSGLQFPNYSSELNVNALELDDSALYLCASSLTVGDGAHVTQYFGPGTRLLVL.

The rearrangement uses TRBV6-1 and TRBJ2-7; 8 nucleotides line up with TRBD1. The length of the CDR3 is 15 residues. CDR1 and CDR2 (germline): MNHNS, SASEGT. V shed 4 bases and J 2 bases; nucleotides not matched to a gene: 7. The CDR3, as DNA: TGTGCCAGCAGTGTACAGGGGGAAGGGGCCTACGAGCAGTACTTC. Protein: CASSVQGEGAYEQYF.

The CDR3 loop is CASSLGGGRLWETQYF. The DNA for the CDR3 is TGTGCCAGCAGCTTGGGGGGCGGCAGGCTTTGGGAGACCCAGTACTTC. The chain has TRBV5-6 and TRBJ2-5, with D possibly matching TRBD1 (5 bases). Germline V lookup: CDR1 SGHDT, CDR2 YYEEEE. The V end was cut by 0 bases, the J end by 5 bases, with 17 bases between. The CDR3 covers 16 residues.

V usage is TRBV7-9 and J usage is TRBJ2-3; a possible D gene is TRBD2 (5 bases). V was pared by 1 base and J by 5 bases, with 13 bases between. The length of the CDR3 is 15 residues. Germline loops: CDR1 SEHNR, CDR2 FQNEAQ (reference sequence). In nucleotides, the CDR3 is TGTGCCAGCAGCTTAGTGGTCGGGGAAGGAGATACGCAGTATTTT. It translates to CASSLVVGEGDTQYF.

This rearrangement joins TRBV5-1 to TRBJ2-1, with D perhaps matching TRBD2 (5 bases). The ends were cut back, 4 bases at V and 9 bases at J, with 17 bases in the middle. The germline V gene encodes CDR1 SGHRS and CDR2 YFSETQ. The CDR3 sequence is 14 residues long. CDR3 amino acids: CASSPSGVEFEQFF. The CDR3 DNA is TGCGCCAGCAGCCCCTCCGGGGTCGAATTTGAGCAGTTCTTC.

V usage is TRBV7-2 and J usage is TRBJ2-2, with D tentatively TRBD2 (5 bases). Trimming left V 5 bases short and J 7 bases short, with 8 bases between. The CDR3 totals 12 residues. Per germline, CDR1 SGHTA and CDR2 FQGNSA. In DNA, the CDR3 is TGTGCCAGCAGCCTTCGGGGCGGGGAGCTGTTTTTT. Translating it yields CASSLRGGELFF.

This chain connects TRBV6-5 to TRBJ2-5; TRBD1 matches 9 bases. This CDR3 comprises 15 residues. Germline V gene sequence: CDR1 MNHEY, CDR2 SVGAGI. The V gene end was trimmed by 0 bases and the J gene end by 3 bases; junction bases not matched to a gene: 2. The CDR3: CASSYSGTGKETQYF. Here the CDR3 DNA reads TGTGCCAGCAGTTACTCCGGGACAGGGAAAGAGACCCAGTACTTC.

This clone appeared a few times. The chain recombines TRBV28 with TRBJ2-5; possible D gene TRBD1, 6 bases. The CDR3 totals 15 residues. Deletions cut 6 bases from V and 1 base from J, with 15 bases between. Germline CDR1 is MDHEN and CDR2 is SYDVKM. The CDR3 protein is CASRPALRGQETQYF. The CDR3, as DNA: TGTGCCAGCAGGCCTGCCCTCAGGGGCCAAGAGACCCAGTACTTC.

The chain recombines TRBV7-9 with TRBJ2-7, with D unresolved. Germline V lookup: CDR1 SEHNR, CDR2 FQNEAQ (reference sequence). V shed 3 bases and J shed 5 bases, with 8 bases lying between them. This CDR3 contains 12 residues. The DNA for the CDR3 is TGTGCCAGCAGCTTCTCAGGAAACGAGCAGTACTTC. This gives the protein CASSFSGNEQYF.

The V call is TRBV2, the J call TRBJ1-6; weak D call: TRBD1 (5 bases). Germline V gives CDR1 SNHLY, CDR2 FYNNEI. The CDR3 sequence is 13 residues long. V was pared by 0 bases and J by 15 bases, with 12 bases between. CDR3 nucleotide sequence: TGTGCCAGCAGTGAAGCTTACAGGAGGGTCCTCCACTTT. Its translation: CASSEAYRRVLHF.

The rearrangement joins TRBV27 to TRBJ2-3; D is perhaps TRBD2 (6 bases). Germline values: CDR1 MNHEY, CDR2 SMNVEV (reference sequence). The CDR3 length is 14 residues. The V gene lost 8 bases and the J gene lost 4 bases, with 16 bases spanning the gap. CDR3 residues: CASQPREVPDTQYF. In DNA, the CDR3 is TGTGCCAGCCAGCCGAGGGAGGTTCCAGATACGCAGTATTTT.

This chain uses TRBV11-2 with TRBJ1-4; D is ambiguous. The CDR3 loop spans 12 amino acids. The germline V and J ends were trimmed by 1 base and 8 bases, with 5 bases remaining between them. CDR1 and CDR2 (germline): SGHAT, FQNNGV. As DNA, the CDR3 is TGTGCCAGCAGCTTAGGACCCGAAAAACTGTTTTTT. Its translation: CASSLGPEKLFF.

The chain uses TRBV9 and TRBJ1-4; no firm D call. This CDR3 contains 15 residues. Germline CDR1 SGDLS, CDR2 YYNGEE. With 4 bases removed from V and 5 bases from J, the gap between germline ends came to 15 bases. CDR3 coding DNA: TGTGCCAGCAGCCCAACGGGTGTAGGGAATGAAAAACTGTTTTTT. Its protein is CASSPTGVGNEKLFF. The complete variable domain, with remaining parts taken from reference TRBV9 and TRBJ1-4, reads DSGVTQTPKHLITATGQRVTLRCSPRSGDLSVYWYQQSLDQGLQFLIQYYNGEERAKGNILERFSAQQFPDLHSELNLSSLELGDSALYFCASSPTGVGNEKLFFGSGTQLSVL.

The J gene is TRBJ2-2, the V gene TRBV2; D might be TRBD1 or TRBD2, each matching 5 bases. Trimming stripped 10 bases from V and 6 bases from J, with 9 bases between. CDR1 and CDR2 from the germline V gene are SNHLY and FYNNEI. CDR3 length: 11 residues. CDR3 in amino acids: CAKPGPGELFF. DNA of the CDR3: TGTGCCAAACCGGGGCCCGGGGAGCTGTTTTTT. Combining the CDR3 with reference TRBV2 and TRBJ2-2 gives the whole variable domain EPEVTQTPSHQVTQMGQEVILRCVPISNHLYFYWYRQILGQKVEFLVSFYNNEISEKSEIFDDQFSVERPDGSNFTLKIRSTKLEDSAMYFCAKPGPGELFFGEGSRLTVL.

CDR3 residues: CASSSGTSPTDSTDTQYF. CDR3 DNA: TGTGCCAGCAGTTCCGGGACTAGCCCCACTGATAGCACAGATACGCAGTATTTT. V is TRBV28 and J is TRBJ2-3; 9 nucleotides agree with TRBD2. Trimming cost V 4 bases and J 0 bases; bases outside gene matches: 11. The CDR3 loop spans 18 amino acids. CDR1 is MDHEN, CDR2 SYDVKM, per germline.